The clone carrying this T cell receptor beta chain appeared a few times. What it binds is not known. This sample was included in a study of T-cell memory formation after mild COVID-19. Findings of the study overall: Within pre-infection memory, some responding clones were found, suggesting cross-reactive memory joined. The main location of contracting CD4+ clones was CM and EM, and that of contracting CD8+ clones was EMRA.

The CDR3 runs to 15 residues. The junction had 6 bases not matched to a gene; V was cut back by 1 base and J by 4 bases. TCRdb used MiXCR to reprocess the 5' RACE reads, holding one entry per CDR3 protein. The sample records some 450,000 distinct CDR3 sequences, 20% being singletons. The specimen was PBMCs or a T cell subset sorted from them (not recorded which). The chain joins TRBV12-3 or TRBV12-4 to TRBJ1-2; 7 nucleotides match TRBD1. The clonotype was recovered from an adult woman who had mild COVID-19 (a few samples of this study predate the infection). Cell type and time point are not known. CDR3 DNA: TGTGCCAGCAGTTTAGTGGGACAGAATATCTATGGCTACACCTTC. This codes for CASSLVGQNIYGYTF.